This T cell receptor (beta chain) came from a study of blood T cell repertoires in COVID-19. Trimming removed 1 base from V and 4 bases from J, with 8 bases in between. The germline V gene encodes CDR1 SEHNR and CDR2 FQNEAQ (reference sequence). The CDR3 runs 14 residues. TCRdb keeps only in-frame clones here, not all; method: immunoSEQ multiplex PCR. Found here are tens of thousands of clones, 75% to 90% of them singletons; the top ten hold roughly 20%. About this clone itself: Other DNA sequences of this sample code for an identical CDR3.

The sequence derives from a man aged 70-80 years who had recovered from COVID-19. The sequencing sample was made of peripheral blood. The chain joins TRBV7-9 to TRBJ1-5; the D is unclear. In DNA form, the CDR3 reads TGTGCCAGCAGCTTAGGCGGGGAGAATCAGCCCCAGCATTTT. Amino acids: CASSLGGENQPQHF.